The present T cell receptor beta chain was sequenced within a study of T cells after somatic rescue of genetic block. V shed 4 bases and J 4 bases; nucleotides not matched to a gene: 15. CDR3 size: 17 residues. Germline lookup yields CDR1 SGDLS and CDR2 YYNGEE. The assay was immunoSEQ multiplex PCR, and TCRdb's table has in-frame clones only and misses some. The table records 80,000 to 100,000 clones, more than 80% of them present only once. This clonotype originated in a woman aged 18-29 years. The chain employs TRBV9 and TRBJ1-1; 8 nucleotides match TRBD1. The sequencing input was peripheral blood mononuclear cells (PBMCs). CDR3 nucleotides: TGTGCCAGCAGCCCAACAGGACAGGGCCAACGGGGCACTGAAGCTTTCTTT. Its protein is CASSPTGQGQRGTEAFF. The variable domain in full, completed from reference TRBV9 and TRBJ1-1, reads DSGVTQTPKHLITATGQRVTLRCSPRSGDLSVYWYQQSLDQGLQFLIQYYNGEERAKGNILERFSAQQFPDLHSELNLSSLELGDSALYFCASSPTGQGQRGTEAFFGQGTRLTVV.